A selection of T cell receptor beta chains follows, all from one sample in a study of OX40 agonist ivuxolimab in advanced cancers. The data were produced by immunoSEQ multiplex PCR, yet TCRdb's version contains in-frame clones alone and is incomplete. The table shows about 22,000 clones, with roughly four fifths occurring only once. Sequencing used CD4+ or CD8+ T cells sorted from blood, obtained in a trial of the OX40 agonist ivuxolimab. The origin of the receptors is an adult with an advanced solid tumor such as melanoma, head and neck, liver or kidney cancer. The CDR3 runs from the conserved cysteine through the conserved F or W. Each record gives: V gene, J gene, clone size, D gene, CDR3 protein, CDR3 DNA. D genes are given only for firm matches. Clone size, where shown, is once, few, many, or a class for clones that have expanded.

V: TRBV28
J: TRBJ2-7
size: once
D: .
CDR3: CASSPAYEQYF
DNA: TGTGCCAGCAGTCCCGCCTACGAGCAGTACTTC

V: TRBV5-6
J: TRBJ1-6
size: .
D: .
CDR3: CASSFWTNSPLHF
DNA: TGTGCCAGCAGCTTCTGGACGAATTCACCCCTCCACTTT

V: TRBV27
J: TRBJ1-2
size: .
D: .
CDR3: CASSSVWELDGYTF
DNA: TGTGCCAGCAGTTCGGTATGGGAATTGGATGGCTACACCTTC

V: TRBV6-5
J: TRBJ2-7
size: once
D: .
CDR3: CASSYSSTVYEQYF
DNA: TGTGCCAGCAGTTACTCATCGACGGTATACGAGCAGTACTTC

V: TRBV29-1
J: TRBJ2-6
size: .
D: .
CDR3: CSVTLSSGANVLTF
DNA: TGCAGCGTTACACTGTCATCTGGGGCCAACGTCCTGACTTTC

V: TRBV6-1
J: TRBJ1-1
size: once
D: .
CDR3: CASSSRGTF
DNA: TGTGCCAGCAGTTCCAGGGGAACCTTT

V: TRBV11-2
J: TRBJ2-7
size: .
D: TRBD2
CDR3: CASSLKGASGEQYF
DNA: TGTGCCAGCAGCTTAAAAGGGGCTAGCGGCGAGCAGTACTTC

V: TRBV27
J: TRBJ1-1
size: .
D: .
CDR3: CASSLSTGLSMNTEAFF
DNA: TGTGCCAGCAGTTTATCTACTGGACTGAGCATGAACACTGAAGCTTTCTTT

V: TRBV13
J: TRBJ1-1
size: .
D: .
CDR3: CASSLVGGNTEAFF
DNA: TGTGCCAGCAGCTTAGTAGGGGGTAACACTGAAGCTTTCTTT

V: TRBV15
J: TRBJ2-7
size: .
D: .
CDR3: CATSRDSPPSYEQYF
DNA: TGTGCCACCAGCAGAGATTCTCCGCCCTCCTACGAGCAGTACTTC

V: TRBV15
J: TRBJ1-4
size: .
D: .
CDR3: CATSLQRGREKLFF
DNA: TGTGCCACCAGCCTCCAACGGGGACGGGAAAAACTGTTTTTT

V: TRBV5-4
J: TRBJ2-7
size: once
D: .
CDR3: CASSLEGEWADPYEQYF
DNA: TGTGCCAGCAGCTTGGAAGGGGAATGGGCTGATCCTTACGAGCAGTACTTC

V: TRBV7-9
J: TRBJ2-7
size: .
D: .
CDR3: CASSLGQGYYEQYF
DNA: TGTGCCAGCAGCTTAGGGCAGGGATACTACGAGCAGTACTTC

V: TRBV28
J: TRBJ1-3
size: .
D: .
CDR3: CASRLGNTIYF
DNA: TGTGCCAGCAGACTTGGAAACACCATATATTTT